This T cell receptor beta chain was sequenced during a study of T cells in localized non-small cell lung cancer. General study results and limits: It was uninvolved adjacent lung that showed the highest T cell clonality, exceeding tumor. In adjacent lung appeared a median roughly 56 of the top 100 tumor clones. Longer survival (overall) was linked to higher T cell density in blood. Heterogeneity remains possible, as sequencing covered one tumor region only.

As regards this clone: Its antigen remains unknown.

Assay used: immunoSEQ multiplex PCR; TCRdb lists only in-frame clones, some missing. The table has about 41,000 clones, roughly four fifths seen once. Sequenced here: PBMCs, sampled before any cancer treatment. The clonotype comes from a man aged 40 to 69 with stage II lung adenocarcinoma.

CDR3 amino acids: CASSEAGGPQYF. For the CDR3, the DNA is TGTGCCAGCAGTGAAGCCGGGGGGCCCCAGTACTTC. J is TRBJ2-5 and V is TRBV6-1, with D maybe TRBD2 (7 bases). Per the germline V gene, CDR1 is MNHNS and CDR2 is SASEGT. V shed 0 bases and J shed 9 bases, with 8 bases lying between them. This CDR3 has 12 residues.